What follows are 15 T cell receptor beta chains derived from one specimen sequenced in a study of T cells after yellow fever vaccination. TCRdb fed the 5' RACE reads into MiXCR, producing one record per CDR3 protein. The sample records 35,000 to 55,000 distinct CDR3 sequences, 6.8% being singletons. The material sequenced was CD8+ T cells not binding an NS4B(214-222) dextramer, sorted from PBMCs, taken 45 days after the yellow fever booster vaccination. These receptors were taken from a man aged 30-40 years who received the YFV17D yellow fever vaccine.

By proportion, this clonotype is large. In DNA form, the CDR3 reads TGTGCCAGCAGTACAGGGGGCTTTGGCTACACCTTC. Translated, it gives CASSTGGFGYTF. V usage is TRBV27 and J usage is TRBJ1-2, with 9 bases lining up with TRBD1. Germline assignment: CDR1 MNHEY and CDR2 SMNVEV (reference sequence). J lost 7 bases, V lost 5 bases, and 2 bases had no gene match. The CDR3 totals 12 residues.

The chain recombines TRBV27 with TRBJ2-1; D gene ambiguous. The CDR3 covers 14 residues. In germline, CDR1 is MNHEY, CDR2 SMNVEV (reference sequence). The V end was cut by 4 bases, the J end by 5 bases, with 12 bases between. The CDR3 nucleotides are TGTGCCAGCAGTTCCGGACCTCTGAACAATGAGCAGTTCTTC. It translates to CASSSGPLNNEQFF.

This clonotype was observed at least ten times. V and J are TRBV24-1 and TRBJ1-1; a weak D match, TRBD1 (5 bases). The CDR3 is 12 residues long. V gave up 4 bases and J gave up 6 bases, with 8 bases separating them. Germline V lookup: CDR1 KGHDR, CDR2 SFDVKD. This chain's CDR3 is CATSDRGAEAFF. Written as DNA, the CDR3 is TGTGCCACCAGTGACCGGGGGGCTGAAGCTTTCTTT.

The V gene is TRBV5-6, the J gene TRBJ2-1; D unresolved. Trimming pared 3 bases from V and 0 bases from J, leaving 10 bases between. This CDR3 comprises 15 residues. Germline CDR1 reads SGHDT; CDR2 reads YYEEEE. The CDR3 coding sequence is TGTGCCAGCAGCTCGACGCCGAGCTCCTACAATGAGCAGTTCTTC. It codes for CASSSTPSSYNEQFF.

This clonotype was observed many times. The genes are TRBV19 and TRBJ2-3; D is undetermined. The CDR3 loop spans 15 amino acids. The germline CDR1 and CDR2 sequences are LNHDA and SQIVND (reference sequence). V dropped 4 bases and J dropped 3 bases, with 14 bases sitting between them. The CDR3 is CASSTTLLRTDTQYF. Written as DNA, the CDR3 is TGTGCCAGTAGTACGACTCTCCTCAGGACAGATACGCAGTATTTT. Combining the CDR3 with reference TRBV19 and TRBJ2-3 gives the whole variable domain DGGITQSPKYLFRKEGQNVTLSCEQNLNHDAMYWYRQDPGQGLRLIYYSQIVNDFQKGDIAEGYSVSREKKESFPLTVTSAQKNPTAFYLCASSTTLLRTDTQYFGPGTRLTVL.

The table lists this clonotype with many counts. The chain couples TRBV11-2 to TRBJ2-7, with D possibly being TRBD1 (5 bases). CDR1 and CDR2 (germline): SGHAT, FQNNGV. This CDR3 has 12 residues. Trimming removed 1 base at V and 7 bases at J, with 8 bases between. CDR3 loop: CASSLVAGEQYF. CDR3 nucleotides: TGTGCCAGCAGCTTAGTTGCAGGGGAGCAGTACTTC. Filled out from reference TRBV11-2 and TRBJ2-7, the complete variable domain reads EAGVAQSPRYKIIEKRQSVAFWCNPISGHATLYWYQQILGQGPKLLIQFQNNGVVDDSQLPKDRFSAERLKGVDSTLKIQPAKLEDSAVYLCASSLVAGEQYFGPGTRLTVT.

This clonotype was observed many times. The V gene is TRBV6-1, the J gene TRBJ1-1; D gene uncertain. CDR1 and CDR2 (germline): MNHNS, SASEGT. CDR3 length: 14 residues. The V end was cut by 6 bases, the J end by 6 bases, with 17 bases between. CDR3 sequence reads: CASSPWSARAEAFF. CDR3 bases: TGTGCCAGCAGCCCCTGGTCTGCTCGGGCTGAAGCTTTCTTT.

The chain uses TRBV18 and TRBJ2-7; TRBD1 might be the D (6 bases). From germline, CDR1 is KGHSH and CDR2 LQKENI. The CDR3 is 15 amino acids. The V gene lost 2 bases and the J gene lost 0 bases, with 11 bases spanning the gap. The CDR3 sequence is CASSPGGSSSYEQYF. In DNA, the CDR3 is TGTGCCAGCTCACCAGGGGGCAGCAGCTCCTACGAGCAGTACTTC.

As for this clonotype: A much larger clone lies a single base off, so this may be a read error. The rearrangement links TRBV29-1 to TRBJ2-1; D is perhaps TRBD1 or TRBD2 (7 bases each). The CDR3 length is 15 residues. The V end lost 2 bases, the J end lost 5 bases, and 16 bases lay between the germline ends. Per germline, CDR1 SQVTM and CDR2 ANQGSEA. The CDR3: CSVEHVQGGDNEQFF. The CDR3 DNA follows: TGCAGCGTTGAACATGTGCAGGGGGGGGACAATGAGCAGTTCTTC.

This chain joins TRBV29-1 and TRBJ2-1; 9 bases are shared with TRBD2. This CDR3 comprises 15 residues. CDR1 is SQVTM and CDR2 is ANQGSEA in the germline V gene. J gave up 8 bases and V 5 bases, and 13 bases lay outside the gene matches. The CDR3 sequence is CSVRAGGRGVDEQFF. The CDR3 region has the DNA TGCAGCGTTCGAGCGGGCGGGAGGGGGGTCGATGAGCAGTTCTTC.

Concerning this clonotype: With a much larger clone just one base away, this may be a read error. The chain has TRBV18 and TRBJ2-1, with 8 nucleotides matching TRBD2. Germline V CDR1 and CDR2: KGHSH, LQKENI. CDR3 length: 15 residues. The CDR3 coding sequence is TGTTCCAGCTCACCACCGATCGGGAGGGAGGATGAGCAGTTCTTC. Encoded protein: CSSSPPIGREDEQFF.

This clonotype came up many times. The rearrangement joins TRBV4-3 to TRBJ1-5; weak D call: TRBD1 (6 bases). The V and J ends lost 2 bases and 4 bases respectively, with 12 bases between them. The CDR3 loop spans 15 amino acids. CDR1 is LGHNA and CDR2 is YSLEER in the germline V gene. The CDR3 DNA sequence: TGCGCCAGCAGCCAATTCGAAGGGGGGAATCAGCCCCAGCATTTT. Translation gives CASSQFEGGNQPQHF.

A note on this clonotype: This clone may be a read error of a much larger clone one base away. J is TRBJ2-1 and V is TRBV11-2, with TRBD2 identical over 9 bases. CDR3 length equals 17 residues. The V and J ends lost 4 bases and 3 bases, in that order; junction bases with no gene match: 10. The germline V gene has CDR1 SGHAT and CDR2 FQNNGV. Here the CDR3 reads CASSSRLGTSFYNEQFF. CDR3 nucleotides: TGTGCCAGCAGCTCAAGATTGGGGACTAGCTTCTACAATGAGCAGTTCTTC.

This clonotype was observed at least ten times. A read error may account for a junction end that differs from germline. The V and J genes are TRBV27 and TRBJ2-1, with 8 bases fitting TRBD2. CDR3 size: 16 residues. The V gene's germline CDR1 is MNHEY and CDR2 SMNVEV (reference sequence). The CDR3 here is CASTLSAIAGYNEQFF. The CDR3 DNA reads TGTGCCAGCACTTTATCGGCGATAGCGGGATACAATGAGCAGTTCTTC.

This clonotype was seen repeatedly, ten times or more. V usage is TRBV20-1 and J usage is TRBJ2-6, with D tentatively TRBD2 (6 bases). Germline V lookup: CDR1 DFQATT, CDR2 SNEGSKA (reference sequence). The CDR3 runs to 18 residues. The V and J ends lost 6 bases and 4 bases respectively, with 25 bases between them. CDR3 loop: CSAHSWEAPVGGANVLTF. The CDR3 nucleotides are TGCAGTGCGCACTCATGGGAGGCCCCTGTTGGAGGGGCCAACGTCCTGACTTTC.